The present T cell receptor (beta chain) was sequenced within a study of control samples from healthy donors and cancer patients. The CDR3 covers 20 residues. From germline, CDR1 is SQVTM and CDR2 ANQGSEA. V lost 4 bases to trimming and J lost 0 bases; unmatched junction nucleotides: 15. Measured with immunoSEQ multiplex PCR; TCRdb has only the in-frame clones, and not every one. The sample records about 110,000 clones, approximately 88% being singletons. This TCR derives from a woman aged 55-69 years with lung cancer. The material sequenced was PBMCs. The V gene is TRBV29-1, the J gene TRBJ2-3; 14 nucleotides align to TRBD2. Written as DNA, the CDR3 is TGCAGCGTTGGAGGGACTAGCGGGAGAAGGGGGGGTTCTAGCACAGATACGCAGTATTTT. It yields the protein CSVGGTSGRRGGSSTDTQYF.